Listed below are T cell receptor beta chains from one sample, sequenced in a study of T cells in Graves' hyperthyroidism and ophthalmopathy. One entry per CDR3 protein, called by TCRdb with MiXCR from the multiplex PCR reads. The data contain roughly 380,000 distinct CDR3 sequences, less than 20% of them seen just once; the ten biggest clones take up less than 20%. Material for sequencing was blood. These receptors all come from a woman aged 40-49 years with Graves' ophthalmopathy. CDR3s include the opening cysteine and the closing phenylalanine or tryptophan. A D gene is named only where the DNA matches it firmly. A row's size may be missing; if present it is once, few, many or a size class.

D gene | J gene | clone size | V gene | CDR3 DNA | CDR3 protein
- | TRBJ2-5 | many | TRBV7-9 | TGTGCCAGCAGCCCGCGGTTGGAGGAGACCCAGTACTTC | CASSPRLEETQYF
TRBD1 | TRBJ1-1 | - | TRBV29-1 | TGCAGCGTTGTGGGACAGCTGAACACTGAAGCTTTCTTT | CSVVGQLNTEAFF
- | TRBJ2-3 | - | TRBV6-1 | TGTGCCAGCAGTGAATCCTACTCGTCAGATACGCAGTATTTT | CASSESYSSDTQYF
- | TRBJ2-5 | many | TRBV6-1 | TGTGCCAGCAAGGATTTCTACAAGACCCAGTACTTC | CASKDFYKTQYF
- | TRBJ1-1 | few | TRBV29-1 | TGCAGCGTCCAGGACTCCAGGAACACTGAAGCTTTCTTT | CSVQDSRNTEAFF
TRBD1 | TRBJ1-3 | many | TRBV20-1 | TGCAGTGCTGAAGCCGGGACAGGGGATGGAAACACCATATATTTT | CSAEAGTGDGNTIYF
- | TRBJ2-7 | few | TRBV12-3/TRBV12-4 | TGTGCCAGCAGTTTTTCTAGCACGGAGCAGTACTTC | CASSFSSTEQYF
- | TRBJ1-1 | many | TRBV10-3 | TGTGCCATCAGCCCTTCAACAGGGTATGACACTGAAGCTTTCTTT | CAISPSTGYDTEAFF
- | TRBJ2-5 | many | TRBV2 | TGTGCCAGCACTCGGGCCGAGACCCAGTACTTC | CASTRAETQYF
- | TRBJ2-5 | many | TRBV6-2/TRBV6-3 | TGTGCCAGCAGTTTTTCCCTCGGAGGGGAGACCCAGTACTTC | CASSFSLGGETQYF
- | TRBJ1-5 | - | TRBV28 | TGTGCCAGCAGTTTATTTGATTTACCGCAGATTCAGCCCCAGCATTTT | CASSLFDLPQIQPQHF
- | TRBJ2-7 | - | TRBV15 | TGTGCCACCAGCAGATCAACAGGGCCTTCCTACGAGCAGTACTTC | CATSRSTGPSYEQYF
TRBD1 | TRBJ1-5 | many | TRBV19 | TGTGCCAGTAGTATTACCGGGACAGGGGGCGTTCAGCCCCAGCATTTT | CASSITGTGGVQPQHF
TRBD1 | TRBJ2-7 | - | TRBV7-2 | TGTGCCAGCAGCCCAGAGCGGCAGGGGGCTTACGAGCAGTACTTC | CASSPERQGAYEQYF
- | TRBJ2-5 | many | TRBV30 | TGTGCCTGGAGTAAGGATTTGGGAGAGACCCAGTACTTC | CAWSKDLGETQYF
- | TRBJ1-5 | many | TRBV27 | TGTGCCAGCCTACCTTTTTCAGGGCCTAATCAGCCCCAGCATTTT | CASLPFSGPNQPQHF
- | TRBJ1-2 | many | TRBV15 | TGTGCCACCAGCAGAGATCTGACAGATGGCTACACCTTC | CATSRDLTDGYTF
TRBD1 | TRBJ1-2 | many | TRBV6-1 | TGTGCCAGCAGTCAAACCAGGGGGCTCGGCTACACCTTC | CASSQTRGLGYTF
- | TRBJ2-7 | many | TRBV28 | TGTGCCAGCAGCAAAAGCTTGTGGCAGTACTTC | CASSKSLWQYF
- | TRBJ2-2 | many | TRBV6-2/TRBV6-3 | TGTGCCACCCTACGGCTAACTTGGTACACCGGGGAGCTGTTTTTT | CATLRLTWYTGELFF
- | TRBJ2-5 | - | TRBV6-1 | TGTGCCAGCGGGGAACAGCAAGAGACCCAGTACTTC | CASGEQQETQYF
- | TRBJ2-7 | many | TRBV30 | TGTGCCTGGAGTGCCCCTTCTATAACACGGGCGAGGCGCGAGCAGTACTTC | CAWSAPSITRARREQYF
- | TRBJ2-5 | many | TRBV29-1 | TGCAGCGTTGTGGCAGGGATAGAGACCCAGTACTTC | CSVVAGIETQYF
- | TRBJ1-2 | many | TRBV19 | TGTGCCAGTAGTATCGATGGGAGGATCTATGGCTACACCTTC | CASSIDGRIYGYTF
- | TRBJ1-3 | many | TRBV28 | TGTGCCAGCAGGGGAGTGAACGGAAACACCATATATTTT | CASRGVNGNTIYF
TRBD1 | TRBJ1-2 | many | TRBV28 | TGTGCCAGCAGTTCGACGACAGGGACTAACTATGGCTACACCTTC | CASSSTTGTNYGYTF
TRBD1 | TRBJ2-5 | few | TRBV28 | TGTGCCAGCAGTTTAAGGGGGACAGGGAAAGAGACCCAGTACTTC | CASSLRGTGKETQYF
TRBD1 | TRBJ1-2 | - | TRBV20-1 | TGCAGTGCTAGAGAAGGGACAGTCTATGGCTACACCTTC | CSAREGTVYGYTF
- | TRBJ1-3 | many | TRBV7-2 | TGTGCCAGCGGGACCGCCGGAAACACCATATATTTT | CASGTAGNTIYF
TRBD2 | TRBJ2-5 | - | TRBV6-5 | TGTGCCAGCAGCTACATGAGCGGGAAGGGAGAGACCCAGTACTTC | CASSYMSGKGETQYF